A selection of T cell receptor beta chains follows, all from one sample in a study of T cell repertoires in cytomegalovirus infection. Each CDR3 protein is one row after TCRdb ran MiXCR on the reads. This sample has about 150,000 distinct CDR3 sequences, with around 24% found just once. The sample was PBMCs. Receptors originate from a human donor in good health (CMV status not recorded). Some clones in this sample may be carry-over from other donors' samples. Both conserved end residues are part of each CDR3. The order of the fields is V gene, J gene, clone size, D gene, CDR3 DNA, CDR3 protein. The D gene is left open where the match is weak. Rows may omit the clone size; those that give it use once, few, many or a size class.

TRBV7-8	TRBJ1-1	.	.	TGTGCCAGCAGCTTTAGGGCGACTGAAGCTTTCTTT	CASSFRATEAFF
TRBV5-1	TRBJ2-1	once	TRBD2	TGCGCCAGCAGCTCGGTAGCGGGGAGCTCCTACAATGAGCAGTTCTTC	CASSSVAGSSYNEQFF
TRBV6-5	TRBJ2-7	.	.	TGTGCCAGCAGTTACTCGACGTCCTACGAGCAGTACTTC	CASSYSTSYEQYF
TRBV2	TRBJ1-3	.	TRBD1	TGTGCCAGCAGTGGAAGACAGCACAGGGGGCACACCATATATTTT	CASSGRQHRGHTIYF
TRBV5-1	TRBJ1-6	few	TRBD1	TGCGCCAGCAGCTTCACCGGGACAGGGCAGTCACCCCTCCACTTT	CASSFTGTGQSPLHF
TRBV19	TRBJ1-1	.	TRBD1	TGTGCCAGTAGTTCCCAATCGACAGGGTCCTCCGAAGCTTTCTTT	CASSSQSTGSSEAFF
TRBV29-1	TRBJ2-3	few	.	TGCAGCGTTGACCGGACAGTCGATAGCCAGTATTTT	CSVDRTVDSQYF
TRBV15	TRBJ1-5	.	.	TGTGCCACCAGCAAGGGGGAAGGGCATCAGCCCCAGCATTTT	CATSKGEGHQPQHF
TRBV5-4	TRBJ2-5	.	.	TGTGCCAGCAGCCCGGCCGGTGGGGAGACCCAGTACTTC	CASSPAGGETQYF
TRBV28	TRBJ1-3	few	.	TGTGCCAGCAGTACTGGGGTGCGCACCATATATTTT	CASSTGVRTIYF
TRBV14	TRBJ2-7	few	.	TGTGCCAGCAGTCTTAACCCCCAGAGCTCCTACGAGCAGTACTTC	CASSLNPQSSYEQYF
TRBV29-1	TRBJ2-7	.	TRBD1	TGCAGCGTTGTACAGGGGGCCTACGAGCAGTACTTC	CSVVQGAYEQYF
TRBV7-9	TRBJ1-2	.	TRBD1	TGTGCCAGCAGCCCCGGGACAGATATATTTAACTATGGCTACACCTTC	CASSPGTDIFNYGYTF
TRBV5-4	TRBJ2-3	.	TRBD1	TGTGCCAACAGCTTTTGGGACAGAGGCACAGATACGCAGTATTTT	CANSFWDRGTDTQYF
TRBV7-2	TRBJ2-5	many	TRBD2	TGTGCCAGCAGCCCCCGACTAGCGGGAGGGCCAAGGGAGACCCAGTACTTC	CASSPRLAGGPRETQYF
TRBV7-2	TRBJ2-3	.	TRBD2	TGTGCCAGCAGCTTCTCTTTAGCGGGGGGGCCAGATACGCAGTATTTT	CASSFSLAGGPDTQYF
TRBV23-1	TRBJ2-3	.	.	TGCGCCAGCAGTCAATCGGAAGGGCTAAGCACAGATACGCAGTATTTT	CASSQSEGLSTDTQYF
TRBV7-6	TRBJ2-5	many	.	TGTGCCAGCAGCCCCGGGACTTTAAAAGAGACCCAGTACTTC	CASSPGTLKETQYF
TRBV4-1	TRBJ2-7	few	TRBD2	TGCGCCAGCAGCCAAGTGGCTAGCGGGAGGGACCGGCCGCTGTACGAGCAGTACTTC	CASSQVASGRDRPLYEQYF
TRBV2	TRBJ2-1	.	TRBD2	TGTGCCAGCAGGGTCGCTAGCGGGACGTTGTATGAGCAGTTCTTC	CASRVASGTLYEQFF
TRBV6-6	TRBJ2-3	.	TRBD1	TGTGCCAGCAGGCCGACAGGGAAAAGAGATACGCAGTATTTT	CASRPTGKRDTQYF
TRBV11-2	TRBJ2-7	.	.	TGTGCCAGCCGCTCGATAGGGGGAGGAGAGCAGTACTTC	CASRSIGGGEQYF
TRBV7-6	TRBJ2-2	medium-sized	.	TGTGCCAGCAGCTTAGGCAGCTACACCGGGGAGCTGTTTTTT	CASSLGSYTGELFF
TRBV7-2	TRBJ2-7	many	TRBD2	TGTGCCAGCAGCTCCCGGGAGGCGGGGAGATCTTCCGAGCAGTACTTC	CASSSREAGRSSEQYF
TRBV28	TRBJ2-7	.	TRBD1	TGTGCCAGCAGACGGACAGGGATGGTCTACGAGCAGTACTTC	CASRRTGMVYEQYF
TRBV12-3/TRBV12-4	TRBJ1-5	few	.	TGTGCCAGCAGACCTCGGGGGAACAATCAGCCCCAGCATTTT	CASRPRGNNQPQHF
TRBV12-3/TRBV12-4	TRBJ1-4	many	TRBD1	TGTGCCGTACAGGGGGCAACTAATGAAAAACTGTTTTTT	CAVQGATNEKLFF
TRBV12-3/TRBV12-4	TRBJ2-1	.	TRBD1	TGTGCCAGCAGTTTATTCCCGGGACAGGGGCCCAATGAGCAGTTCTTC	CASSLFPGQGPNEQFF
TRBV28	TRBJ1-1	few	TRBD1	TGTGCCAGCATTGGACAGGGCAACACTGAAGCTTTCTTT	CASIGQGNTEAFF
TRBV7-9	TRBJ2-7	.	TRBD2	TGTGCCAGCAGCTTAGCAGGGACTAAAAGGGGCTCCTACGAGCAGTACTTC	CASSLAGTKRGSYEQYF
TRBV7-3	TRBJ2-3	.	.	TGTGCCAGCAGCTCCGGGTGGAGGAATACGCAGTATTTT	CASSSGWRNTQYF
TRBV7-2	TRBJ1-2	.	TRBD1	TGTGCCAGCAGCACCCGACAGGGAGCGGGCTACACCTTC	CASSTRQGAGYTF
TRBV12-3/TRBV12-4	TRBJ1-2	.	.	TGTGCCAGCAGTTTAGATAGGTGGCAGGCCCCTAACTATGGCTACACCTTC	CASSLDRWQAPNYGYTF
TRBV28	TRBJ2-1	.	TRBD1	TGTGCCAGCAGATGGACAGGGGTCAATGAGCAGTTCTTC	CASRWTGVNEQFF
TRBV19	TRBJ2-5	few	.	TGTGCCAGTAGCCGTGGTGGCAGGGGTAGAGAGACCCAGTACTTC	CASSRGGRGRETQYF
TRBV27	TRBJ1-1	.	.	TGTGCCAGCAGCCATCAGACCATGAACACTGAAGCTTTCTTT	CASSHQTMNTEAFF
TRBV4-1	TRBJ1-6	.	.	TGCGCCAGCAGCCAAGAACCGACAGCCTATAATTCACCCCTCCACTTT	CASSQEPTAYNSPLHF
TRBV7-2	TRBJ1-1	many	.	TGTGCCAGCAGCTCGGGACAGAACACTGAAGCTTTCTTT	CASSSGQNTEAFF
TRBV7-6	TRBJ2-5	many	.	TGTGCCAGCAGCTCATCAGGGGGGGGGACCCAGTACTTC	CASSSSGGGTQYF
TRBV7-3	TRBJ1-1	many	TRBD1	TGTGCCAGCAGCTTACGGGAGGGGGCGAGGTCTGAAGCTTTCTTT	CASSLREGARSEAFF
TRBV28	TRBJ2-5	.	.	TGTGCCAGCAGCCCAATGCGGCAGGTCCAAGGGACCCAGTACTTC	CASSPMRQVQGTQYF
TRBV28	TRBJ1-1	.	TRBD1	TGTGCCAGCAGTTTGGAGGCACCAGGGGGCCGGGACAATGAAGCTTTCTTT	CASSLEAPGGRDNEAFF
TRBV2	TRBJ1-5	many	.	TGTGCCAGCAGCCGGGACAGCAATCAGCCCCAGCATTTT	CASSRDSNQPQHF
TRBV11-2	TRBJ2-3	few	.	TGTGCCAGCAGCTCCCGATCGAGCTCCTACACAGATACGCAGTATTTT	CASSSRSSSYTDTQYF
TRBV28	TRBJ1-2	many	TRBD1	TGTGCCAGCAGTCCTTGGGGGCAGGGGGACGGCTACACCTTC	CASSPWGQGDGYTF
TRBV7-8	TRBJ2-2	many	TRBD2	TGTGCCAGCAGCTTTAGCGGGGGGGTCCTCACCGGGGAGCTGTTTTTT	CASSFSGGVLTGELFF
TRBV4-3	TRBJ2-5	few	TRBD2	TGCGCCAGCAGCCAAGCCACGGGGGGGGATCGAGAGACCCAGTACTTC	CASSQATGGDRETQYF
TRBV6-2/TRBV6-3	TRBJ1-1	.	.	TGTGCCAGCAGTTATGAGGGGGGGAAACGGAACACTGAAGCTTCCTTT	CASSYEGGKRNTEASF
TRBV20-1	TRBJ1-5	.	.	TGCAGTGCTAGTAAAGCGGGCAATCAGCCCCAGCATTTT	CSASKAGNQPQHF
TRBV11-2	TRBJ1-6	few	.	TGTGCCAGCAGACCTGACAGCTATAATTCACCCCTCCACTTT	CASRPDSYNSPLHF
TRBV20-1	TRBJ2-1	.	.	TGCAGTGCTAGTCGCTTAAACTACAATGAGCAGTTCTTC	CSASRLNYNEQFF
TRBV20-1	TRBJ2-7	.	TRBD1	TGCAGTGCTAGAGTGACTCGACGGGACAGGAGCTCCTACGAGCAGTACTTC	CSARVTRRDRSSYEQYF
TRBV28	TRBJ2-4	once	.	TGTGCCAGCAGTTTGATAGGGGGGGGAAACATTCAGTACTTC	CASSLIGGGNIQYF